Listed below are T cell receptor beta chains from one sample, sequenced in a study of neoadjuvant nivolumab and ipilimumab in lung cancer. Assay: immunoSEQ multiplex PCR; the TCRdb copy retains only in-frame clones and omits some. The table records about 38,000 clones, approximately 89% of them present only once. This specimen consisted of peripheral blood, obtained before neoadjuvant nivolumab, alone or with ipilimumab. These TCRs come from an adult with non-small cell lung cancer. Each CDR3 is given with its conserved first and last residue. Each record gives: J gene, V gene, D gene, clone size, CDR3 protein, CDR3 DNA. The D gene is left open where the match is weak. A clone size is listed for some rows: how often the clone was seen (once, few, many), or a class if it is expanded.

TRBJ1-1 | TRBV18 | - | - | CASSPPSRGDEAFF | TGTGCCAGCTCACCACCCTCTCGGGGAGATGAAGCTTTCTTT
TRBJ2-1 | TRBV7-9 | TRBD2 | - | CASSPTPGLAGTNEQFF | TGTGCCAGCAGCCCCACCCCGGGACTAGCGGGCACCAATGAGCAGTTCTTC
TRBJ1-2 | TRBV7-9 | - | - | CASSFLGRGFVHGYTF | TGTGCCAGCAGCTTTCTGGGCAGGGGTTTTGTTCATGGCTACACCTTC
TRBJ2-7 | TRBV12-1 | - | - | CASSFKQSAYEQYF | TGTGCCAGCAGCTTCAAACAGAGTGCCTACGAGCAGTACTTC
TRBJ2-2 | TRBV2 | - | few | CASSLSGTNTGELFF | TGTGCCAGCAGCCTTAGCGGAACGAACACCGGGGAGCTGTTTTTT
TRBJ2-7 | TRBV6-1 | - | - | CASSEVPIHEQYF | TGTGCCAGCAGTGAAGTGCCAATCCACGAGCAGTACTTC
TRBJ2-7 | TRBV18 | - | - | CASSPLDGPTGEQYF | TGTGCCAGCTCACCATTGGATGGCCCGACAGGCGAGCAGTACTTC
TRBJ1-2 | TRBV30 | - | once | CAWEPGAYGYTF | TGTGCCTGGGAACCAGGGGCCTATGGCTACACCTTC
TRBJ2-5 | TRBV18 | TRBD1 | - | CASSRTGEETQYF | TGTGCCAGCTCACGGACAGGTGAAGAGACCCAGTACTTC
TRBJ2-3 | TRBV29-1 | - | once | CSVDPGRSTDTQYF | TGCAGCGTTGATCCGGGCCGCTCGACGGATACGCAGTATTTT
TRBJ2-1 | TRBV30 | TRBD2 | - | CAWSGSTSGTSNEQFF | TGTGCCTGGAGCGGGTCGACTAGCGGGACTAGCAATGAGCAGTTCTTC
TRBJ2-2 | TRBV7-9 | - | - | CASSPNANTGELFF | TGTGCCAGCAGCCCCAATGCTAACACCGGGGAGCTGTTTTTT
TRBJ1-3 | TRBV5-1 | - | - | CASSLGQEGDTIYF | TGCGCCAGCAGCTTGGGGCAGGAAGGGGACACCATATATTTT
TRBJ2-1 | TRBV7-3 | TRBD2 | - | CASSLGGLAGIGWFF | TGTGCCAGCAGCTTAGGGGGACTAGCGGGAATCGGTTGGTTCTTC
TRBJ2-7 | TRBV29-1 | TRBD2 | - | CSVTIGTSGNGEQYF | TGCAGCGTTACCATAGGGACTAGCGGGAACGGCGAGCAGTACTTC
TRBJ2-1 | TRBV6-5 | TRBD1 | - | CASSIPGQEYNEQFF | TGTGCCAGCAGTATACCGGGACAGGAGTACAATGAGCAGTTCTTC
TRBJ1-1 | TRBV7-8 | TRBD1 | - | CASSLVEDRGANEAFF | TGTGCCAGCAGCTTAGTTGAGGACAGGGGGGCCAATGAAGCTTTCTTT
TRBJ2-7 | TRBV18 | TRBD2 | - | CASSPPASGSSEQYF | TGTGCCAGCTCACCACCGGCTAGCGGGAGTTCCGAGCAGTACTTC
TRBJ1-1 | TRBV6-1 | - | - | CASSAYRYSMNTEAFF | TGTGCCAGCAGTGCATACAGGTACAGCATGAACACTGAAGCTTTCTTT
TRBJ2-7 | TRBV9 | TRBD2 | - | CASSVGTSGRAGDEQYF | TGTGCCAGCAGCGTAGGGACTAGCGGGAGGGCAGGGGACGAGCAGTACTTC
TRBJ1-4 | TRBV7-2 | TRBD1 | once | CASSFGTAKGGKLFF | TGTGCCAGCAGCTTCGGGACAGCTAAGGGGGGAAAACTGTTTTTT
TRBJ2-7 | TRBV15 | - | - | CATSSEKLATRYEQYF | TGTGCCACCAGCAGCGAGAAATTAGCGACTCGCTACGAGCAGTACTTC
TRBJ2-7 | TRBV5-6 | - | - | CASSLGWPYEQYF | TGTGCCAGCAGCTTAGGGTGGCCCTACGAGCAGTACTTC
TRBJ1-1 | TRBV5-1 | - | - | CASSPDIALNTEAFF | TGCGCCAGCAGCCCTGACATAGCTTTGAACACTGAAGCTTTCTTT
TRBJ1-4 | TRBV27 | - | - | CASSPLGATNEKLFF | TGTGCCAGCAGTCCCCTCGGGGCAACTAATGAAAAACTGTTTTTT